The present entry profiles one TCR beta chain with its context. The source of the sample is a study of shared clonotypes between healthy human individuals. Clones were sequenced by immunoSEQ multiplex PCR, and TCRdb holds only the in-frame ones, with some missing. Of some 2,100,000 clones listed, under 95% are singletons. This CDR3 is 15 amino acids long. The V gene's germline CDR1 is SGHTA and CDR2 FQGNSA. V lost 4 bases, J lost 0 bases, and 12 bases lay in between. CD45RO negativity and positive selection for CCR7 defined naive CD8 cells, a population that excluded terminally differentiated effector memory CD45RA+ cells.

Specimen: naive CD8+ T cells from PBMCs. The chain carries TRBV7-2 and TRBJ1-2; D perhaps matches TRBD1 (6 bases). The sequence was obtained from a man younger than 30 in good health. Some clones in this sample may be carry-over from other donors' samples. CDR3 amino acids: CASSSRTESNYGYTF. In DNA, the CDR3 is TGTGCCAGCAGCTCCCGGACAGAATCTAACTATGGCTACACCTTC. The entire variable domain, with the rest obtained from reference TRBV7-2 and TRBJ1-2, is as follows: GAGVSQSPSNKVTEKGKDVELRCDPISGHTALYWYRQSLGQGLEFLIYFQGNSAPDKSGLPSDRFSAERTGGSVSTLTIQRTQQEDSAVYLCASSSRTESNYGYTFGSGTRLTVV.